One sample yielded the 10 T cell receptor beta chains listed below, sequenced in a study of shared clonotypes between healthy human individuals. Here immunoSEQ multiplex PCR was the method, and the copy in TCRdb shows in-frame clones only, minus some. The data contain 500,000 to 550,000 clones, 95% to 97% of them singletons. What was sequenced was naive CD4+ T cells sorted from blood. Subset noted: CD45RA+ positively selected. These receptors were collected from a young woman in good health.

V usage is TRBV2 and J usage is TRBJ1-5; D unclear. CDR3 length equals 15 residues. Per germline, CDR1 SNHLY and CDR2 FYNNEI. V was trimmed by 1 base and J by 3 bases, leaving 10 bases between them. The DNA for the CDR3 is TGTGCCAGCAGTGAAGATTCCTCAGTCAATCAGCCCCAGCATTTT. Encoded protein: CASSEDSSVNQPQHF.

The chain employs TRBV27 and TRBJ2-4; D uncertain. Trimming removed 9 bases from V and 0 bases from J, with 9 bases in between. This CDR3 has 13 residues. The V gene's germline CDR1 is MNHEY and CDR2 SMNVEV (reference sequence). CDR3 loop: CASSALAKNIQYF. The CDR3 DNA sequence: TGTGCCAGTTCGGCCCTAGCCAAAAACATTCAGTACTTC.

The chain links TRBV4-1 to TRBJ2-1; either TRBD1 or TRBD2 may fit D (5 bases each). The germline V and J ends were trimmed by 6 bases and 0 bases, with 18 bases remaining between them. This CDR3 spans 17 amino acids. Germline CDR1 reads MGHRA; CDR2 reads YSYEKL. CDR3 sequence reads: CASSHGRDLNSYNEQFF. Here the CDR3 DNA reads TGCGCCAGCAGTCACGGTAGGGACCTGAACTCCTACAATGAGCAGTTCTTC.

Of note for this clone: The sample carries other DNA sequences with the same CDR3. The chain carries TRBV5-1 and TRBJ2-1, with 8 bases lining up with TRBD1. The germline V gene has CDR1 SGHRS and CDR2 YFSETQ. V lost 0 bases to trimming and J lost 4 bases; unmatched junction nucleotides: 3. This CDR3 spans 15 amino acids. This CDR3 is CASSLGTGFYNEQFF. The CDR3 DNA follows: TGCGCCAGCAGCTTGGGGACAGGGTTTTACAATGAGCAGTTCTTC.

This clone was found once. This chain joins TRBV18 and TRBJ1-1; no firm D call. Trimming took off 1 base at V and 5 bases at J, with 14 bases between the two ends. This CDR3 region has 15 residues. Germline lookup yields CDR1 KGHSH and CDR2 LQKENI. CDR3 sequence (DNA): TGTGCCAGCTCACCACTCCCCGCCGGTGGGACTGAAGCTTTCTTT. The encoded protein is CASSPLPAGGTEAFF.

CDR3 protein: CASKREGDTGELFF. CDR3 sequence (DNA): TGCGCCAGCAAACGGGAAGGAGACACCGGGGAGCTGTTTTTT. This chain connects TRBV5-1 to TRBJ2-2; D is perhaps TRBD2 (5 bases). The V gene lost 6 bases and the J gene lost 3 bases, with 12 bases spanning the gap. Germline CDR1 and CDR2: SGHRS and YFSETQ. The CDR3 is 14 residues long.

The chain links TRBV5-1 to TRBJ2-7, with D unresolved. Germline values: CDR1 SGHRS, CDR2 YFSETQ. Trimming removed 4 bases from V and 2 bases from J, with 13 bases in between. The CDR3 has 14 amino acids. CDR3 sequence reads: CASSRDLGTYEQYF. The CDR3 coding sequence is TGCGCCAGCAGCCGAGATCTCGGAACCTACGAGCAGTACTTC.

The chain recombines TRBV6-5 with TRBJ2-3; possibly TRBD2 for D (6 bases). Trimming took off 0 bases at V and 0 bases at J, with 10 bases between the two ends. CDR3 length equals 16 residues. Germline lookup yields CDR1 MNHEY and CDR2 SVGAGI. The CDR3 sequence is CASSYSGGLSTDTQYF. In DNA form, the CDR3 reads TGTGCCAGCAGTTACTCCGGAGGGTTAAGCACAGATACGCAGTATTTT.

The J gene is TRBJ2-6, the V gene TRBV11-1, with D perhaps matching TRBD1 (5 bases). The V and J ends lost 5 bases and 2 bases respectively, with 10 bases between them. CDR1 SGHAT and CDR2 FQDESV come from the germline V gene (reference sequence). The CDR3 covers 15 residues. This chain's CDR3 is CASSPPGTGANVLTF. The CDR3 bases are TGTGCCAGCAGCCCCCCAGGGACTGGGGCCAACGTCCTGACTTTC.

The V call is TRBV6-5, the J call TRBJ2-7; TRBD2 matches at 10 bases. The V segment lost 2 bases and the J segment 6 bases; nucleotides outside the gene matches: 10. The CDR3 has 16 amino acids. Germline assignment: CDR1 MNHEY and CDR2 SVGAGI. The DNA for the CDR3 is TGTGCCAGCAGTTACGGGAGGGCTAGCGGGAGTCCCGAGCAGTACTTC. Encoded protein: CASSYGRASGSPEQYF.